This T cell receptor beta chain came from a study of T cell changes during pregnancy in multiple sclerosis. Germline CDR1 and CDR2: SGHTA and FQGTGA. The CDR3 loop spans 14 amino acids. Trimming took off 5 bases at V and 2 bases at J, with 11 bases between the two ends. Using immunoSEQ multiplex PCR, the repertoire was profiled, and TCRdb retains in-frame clones only, with some absent. The sample records some 42,000 clones, roughly 85% being singletons. The clonotype was recovered from a female donor with multiple sclerosis, enrolled in a pregnancy study. J is TRBJ2-3 and V is TRBV7-3; possibly TRBD2 for D (5 bases). This material consisted of CD4+ T cells from peripheral blood mononuclear cells, taken after pregnancy. The CDR3 spells CASSRGGYTDTQYF. CDR3 sequence (DNA): TGTGCCAGCAGCCGCGGAGGCTACACAGATACGCAGTATTTT.